This entry lists 5 T cell receptor beta chains sequenced from one sample in a study of CD8+ T cells in alopecia areata. Extraction and reverse transcription of RNA yielded cDNA as the sequencing template. The data were produced by immunoSEQ multiplex PCR, yet TCRdb's version contains in-frame clones alone and is incomplete. This table holds around 130,000 clones, 58% found once. This sample comprised CD4+ T cells sorted from blood, obtained at week 0. These receptors were collected from a human donor with alopecia areata.

This chain uses TRBV18 with TRBJ2-1; D is possibly TRBD1 or TRBD2 (5 bases each). V lost 3 bases and J 4 bases, leaving 10 bases between the germline ends. Germline assignment: CDR1 KGHSH and CDR2 LQKENI. The CDR3 extends over 14 amino acids. CDR3: CASSPDWGYNEQFF. Written as DNA, the CDR3 is TGTGCCAGCTCACCCGATTGGGGGTACAATGAGCAGTTCTTC.

The gene calls are TRBV19 and TRBJ2-1; D call uncertain. The length of the CDR3 is 11 residues. The V gene's germline CDR1 is LNHDA and CDR2 SQIVND (reference sequence). The germline V and J ends were trimmed by 5 bases and 7 bases, with 6 bases remaining between them. The CDR3 DNA is TGTGCCAGTAGTCCCCCGAATGAGCAGTTCTTC. This encodes CASSPPNEQFF. The whole variable domain, remainder taken from reference TRBV19 and TRBJ2-1, is DGGITQSPKYLFRKEGQNVTLSCEQNLNHDAMYWYRQDPGQGLRLIYYSQIVNDFQKGDIAEGYSVSREKKESFPLTVTSAQKNPTAFYLCASSPPNEQFFGPGTRLTVL.

This clone was detected only a few times. V and J are TRBV4-1 and TRBJ1-6, with D unclear. Germline CDR1 MGHRA, CDR2 YSYEKL. The CDR3 contains 14 residues. V dropped 0 bases and J dropped 7 bases, with 7 bases sitting between them. The CDR3 bases are TGCGCCAGCAGCCAAGAGCTCGGAAATTCACCCCTCCACTTT. This codes for CASSQELGNSPLHF.

The V and J genes are TRBV18 and TRBJ2-5; maybe TRBD1 (6 bases). V lost 3 bases and J lost 3, with 8 bases in between. CDR1 and CDR2 from the germline V gene are KGHSH and LQKENI. This CDR3 spans 13 amino acids. The CDR3 DNA reads as TGTGCCAGCTCACCCACAGGGAAAGAGACCCAGTACTTC. Translated: CASSPTGKETQYF.

The chain combines TRBV9 with TRBJ2-1; no reliable D call. V was pared by 0 bases and J by 4 bases, with 5 bases between. The germline V gene encodes CDR1 SGDLS and CDR2 YYNGEE. The CDR3 loop spans 13 amino acids. CDR3 in amino acids: CASSVELYNEQFF. The CDR3 DNA is TGTGCCAGCAGCGTAGAGTTGTACAATGAGCAGTTCTTC.